These T cell receptor beta chains were read from a single sample in a study of cytomegalovirus exposure and HLA in healthy donors. Only in-frame clones appear in the TCRdb table, and some are missing; sequencing was by immunoSEQ multiplex PCR. The data hold around 150,000 clones, with 75% to 90% observed a single time. The specimen sequenced was PBMCs. These receptors all come from a young woman in good health and CMV-seronegative. Both conserved end residues are part of each CDR3. The order of the fields is clone size, V gene, D gene, J gene, CDR3 DNA, CDR3 protein. D genes are given only for firm matches. Some rows mark clone size as missing; the rest say once, few, many or name a class of expanded clone.

.	TRBV7-9	TRBD1	TRBJ1-2	TGTGCCAGCAGCCCCATAACCGGGACAGACAAAACCTATGGCTACACCTTC	CASSPITGTDKTYGYTF
.	TRBV5-5	TRBD1	TRBJ1-2	TGTGCCAGCAGCTTGGTCCCGGGACAGGGGAACTATGGCTACACCTTC	CASSLVPGQGNYGYTF
.	TRBV4-1	TRBD2	TRBJ2-3	TGCGCCAGCAGCCAAGAGGTTAGCGGGGGGGCTAGTACAGATACGCAGTATTTT	CASSQEVSGGASTDTQYF
.	TRBV19	TRBD1	TRBJ1-3	TGTGCCAGTATGGACAGGCCAGCCGCTGGAAACACCATATATTTT	CASMDRPAAGNTIYF
.	TRBV28	TRBD2	TRBJ2-1	TGTGCCAGCAGTTTGCGGGGGGGCAGGAATGAGCAGTTCTTC	CASSLRGGRNEQFF
.	TRBV28	.	TRBJ1-5	TGTGCCAGCAGTTTCTTTAAATCGGGGTCCGCTTGGCCCCAGCATTTT	CASSFFKSGSAWPQHF
few	TRBV6-1	.	TRBJ1-1	TGTGCCAGCTCGGCAGCTGACAGTTACACTGAAGCTTTCTTT	CASSAADSYTEAFF
once	TRBV11-2	.	TRBJ2-7	TGTGCCAGCAGCTTTGCTAGCGCCTACGAGCAGTACTTC	CASSFASAYEQYF
few	TRBV6-1	TRBD1	TRBJ1-1	TGTGCCAGCAGTGAAACCCGGGACAGGGCCAAGGTAACTGAAGCTTTCTTT	CASSETRDRAKVTEAFF
few	TRBV19	TRBD1	TRBJ1-5	TGTGCCAGTAGGGTACACTCGGACAGGGGCGGCAATCAGCCCCAGCATTTT	CASRVHSDRGGNQPQHF
.	TRBV11-2	TRBD2	TRBJ2-4	TGTGCCAGCAGCTTGGGTCCTAGCGGGGGGGCAGGAAAAAACATTCAGTACTTC	CASSLGPSGGAGKNIQYF
.	TRBV6-6	TRBD1	TRBJ1-2	TGTGCCAGCAGCGACAGGGGTGTAGGTAACTATGGCTACACCTTC	CASSDRGVGNYGYTF
.	TRBV29-1	.	TRBJ2-7	TGCAGCGTCGGTCAAGAGTTCCGGGTACAGTACTTC	CSVGQEFRVQYF
.	TRBV7-9	TRBD1	TRBJ1-2	TGTGCCAGCACCGGGACAGAGCTCTATGGCTACACCTTC	CASTGTELYGYTF
.	TRBV5-1	.	TRBJ2-7	TGCGCCAGCAGCTTGGGGAGACTAAGTTCCTACGAGCAGTACTTC	CASSLGRLSSYEQYF
.	TRBV5-1	TRBD1	TRBJ1-1	TGCGCCAGCAGCGGCCACTTAGGGGGCGTGGATAACACTGAAGCTTTCTTT	CASSGHLGGVDNTEAFF
once	TRBV7-9	.	TRBJ2-7	TGTTCCAGCAGCTTGGGGGCATACGAGCAGTACTTC	CSSSLGAYEQYF
.	TRBV30	.	TRBJ1-2	TGTGCCTGCCTGCGGGGGGGGCGACTCTATGGCTACACCTTC	CACLRGGRLYGYTF
few	TRBV10-3	TRBD2	TRBJ2-7	TGTGCCATCAGCCTGGGACTAGCGGGGGCTGGAGACGAGCAGTACTTC	CAISLGLAGAGDEQYF
.	TRBV6-5	.	TRBJ1-6	TGTGCCAGCAGCTCCGGGGGCTCCTATAATTCACCCCTCCACTTT	CASSSGGSYNSPLHF
.	TRBV2	.	TRBJ1-4	TGTGCCAGCAGTGGAGGTACATTGAAAACTAATGAAAAACTGTTTTTT	CASSGGTLKTNEKLFF
.	TRBV10-2	.	TRBJ2-2	TGCGCCACCTCACGGGTTGCGGCAGGGTCATCACAGAGAACCGGGGAGCTGTTTTTT	CATSRVAAGSSQRTGELFF
.	TRBV7-3	TRBD2	TRBJ2-1	TGTGCCAGCAGGTTGACTAGCGGGGGCGATGAGCAGTTCTTC	CASRLTSGGDEQFF
.	TRBV15	TRBD2	TRBJ2-5	TGTGCCACCAGCAGAGATCCCTTTTCTAGCGGGGGCATGGGGCAGTACTTC	CATSRDPFSSGGMGQYF
few	TRBV28	.	TRBJ2-1	TGTGCCAGCACTAGTACCCGGGAGCAGTTCTTC	CASTSTREQFF
.	TRBV7-9	.	TRBJ2-1	TGTGCCAGCAGGCCTATTAGCCAAGACTACTCCAATGAGCAGTTCTTC	CASRPISQDYSNEQFF
.	TRBV25-1	TRBD1	TRBJ1-2	TGTGCCAGCAGTGAATGGGGACAGGGGGCTGACTATGGCTACACCTTC	CASSEWGQGADYGYTF
.	TRBV2	.	TRBJ2-5	TGTGCCAGCCGGGTGGGGGCGGGTGAGACCCAGTACTTC	CASRVGAGETQYF
.	TRBV28	.	TRBJ2-5	TGTGCCAGCAGCACAAACACCCCAGGGCAAGAGACCCAGTACTTC	CASSTNTPGQETQYF
few	TRBV7-2	TRBD1	TRBJ1-1	TGTGCCAGCAGCTTTCCCGGGACAGGGGGCACTGAAGCTTTCTTT	CASSFPGTGGTEAFF
.	TRBV7-9	.	TRBJ1-2	TGTGCCAGCAGCTTAGCAGGGGACTATGGCTACACCTTC	CASSLAGDYGYTF
.	TRBV11-2	TRBD1	TRBJ2-7	TGTGCCAGCAGCGTAGACAGGGTAGGCGAGCAGTACTTC	CASSVDRVGEQYF
.	TRBV29-1	.	TRBJ1-2	TGCAGCGTTACCAAGGGGGTAGTGAACTATGGCTACACCTTC	CSVTKGVVNYGYTF
.	TRBV9	.	TRBJ1-4	TGTGCCAGCAGCGTAGGATCGGGGAGAACTAATGAAAAACTGTTTTTT	CASSVGSGRTNEKLFF
once	TRBV5-6	.	TRBJ1-5	TGTGCCAGCAGCTTAGCACAGGCAGGACAGCCCCAGCATTTT	CASSLAQAGQPQHF
.	TRBV10-3	.	TRBJ2-1	TGTGCCATCGGCGGACAGGGGCTAGCGGGGTCCTACAATGAGCAGTTCTTC	CAIGGQGLAGSYNEQFF
.	TRBV10-3	TRBD1	TRBJ2-7	TGTGCCACCGGGACAGTCTACGAGCAGTACTTC	CATGTVYEQYF